Listed below are T cell receptor beta chains from one sample, sequenced in a study of T cell clonotyping in hematopoietic cell transplantation. Profiling relied on immunoSEQ multiplex PCR, and the TCRdb table lists in-frame clones only, not all of them. The data show several thousand clones, roughly 85% seen once. The sequences come from peripheral blood mononuclear cells, collected 180 days after allogeneic stem cell transplant. All receptors derive from a female patient aged 45-60 years who had an allogeneic stem cell transplant from a related donor, so the T cells may come from the graft donor. Some clones in this sample may be carry-over from other donors' samples. Each CDR3 is given with its conserved first and last residue. Each record gives: J gene, V gene, CDR3 protein.

>TRBJ2-7|TRBV29-1
CSVQDYEQYF
>TRBJ2-5|TRBV5-1
CASSSNTGQRVQETQYF
>TRBJ2-7|TRBV6-5
CASSYSGAGSYEQYF
>TRBJ2-5|TRBV9
CASSVGTDKETQYF
>TRBJ1-2|TRBV4-2
CASSQIGQGNYGYTF
>TRBJ1-5|TRBV9
CASSAKGDGNQPQHF
>TRBJ2-7|TRBV25-1
CASRNRGSGEQYF
>TRBJ2-2|TRBV5-4
CASSSQAGTGELFF
>TRBJ2-5|TRBV11-2
CASSLRGALQETQYF
>TRBJ1-2|TRBV10-1
CASTNGQGAVNGYTF
>TRBJ1-2|TRBV27
CASSIRQGGNYGYTF
>TRBJ2-7|TRBV27
CASSPFGQGAYEQYF
>TRBJ1-1|TRBV5-4
CASSPFSLGQNTEAFF
>TRBJ2-2|TRBV19
CASSKSGVNTGELFF
>TRBJ2-7|TRBV7-9
CASSPGVGRAYEQYF
>TRBJ1-3|TRBV5-8
CASSLAGSGNTIYF
>TRBJ2-7|TRBV7-2
CASSQDWGPSEQYF
>TRBJ1-5|TRBV2
CASSSWTGRQPQHF
>TRBJ1-2|TRBV4-2
CASSQGIWCTF
>TRBJ2-7|TRBV5-4
CASSLASAAYEQYF
>TRBJ1-1|TRBV4-3
CASSPWADSNTEAFF
>TRBJ1-1|TRBV4-1
CASSQERDTEAFF
>TRBJ2-5|TRBV7-3
CASSPGWGGMYQETQYF
>TRBJ2-7|TRBV5-1
CASSYSSIYEQYF
>TRBJ1-5|TRBV19
CASTRGTGFDQPQHF
>TRBJ1-2|TRBV2
CATGQGNYGYTF
>TRBJ2-7|TRBV18
CASSPGTGRQFEQYF